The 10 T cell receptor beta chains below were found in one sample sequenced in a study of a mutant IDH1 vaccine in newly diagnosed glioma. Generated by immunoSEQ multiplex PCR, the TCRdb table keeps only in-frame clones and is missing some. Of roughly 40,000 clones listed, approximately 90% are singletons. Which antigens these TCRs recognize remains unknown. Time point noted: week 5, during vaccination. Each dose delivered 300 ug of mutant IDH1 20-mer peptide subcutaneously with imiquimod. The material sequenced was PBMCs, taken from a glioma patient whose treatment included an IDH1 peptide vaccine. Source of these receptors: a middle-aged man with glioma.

The CDR3 here is CASSNGYGNQPQHF. CDR3 in DNA: TGTGCCAGTAGCAATGGATATGGGAATCAGCCCCAGCATTTT. V gene TRBV19 combines with J gene TRBJ1-5, with unresolved D. V lost 6 bases and J lost 4, with 13 bases in between. The V gene's germline CDR1 is LNHDA and CDR2 SQIVND (reference sequence). The CDR3 consists of 14 residues.

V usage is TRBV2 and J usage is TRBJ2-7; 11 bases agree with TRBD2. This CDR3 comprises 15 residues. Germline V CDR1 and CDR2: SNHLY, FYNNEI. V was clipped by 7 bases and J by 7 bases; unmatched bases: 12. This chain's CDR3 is CASIQGLAGRGEQYF. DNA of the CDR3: TGTGCCAGCATCCAAGGACTAGCGGGCCGTGGGGAGCAGTACTTC.

CDR3 nucleotide sequence: TGTGCCAGCAGTGCACACGGTCTCTCTGGAAACACCATATATTTT. Amino acid sequence: CASSAHGLSGNTIYF. This rearrangement joins TRBV2 to TRBJ1-3; D is ambiguous. The CDR3 is 15 residues long. Trimming removed 4 bases from V and 0 bases from J, with 10 bases in between. CDR1 SNHLY and CDR2 FYNNEI come from the germline V gene.

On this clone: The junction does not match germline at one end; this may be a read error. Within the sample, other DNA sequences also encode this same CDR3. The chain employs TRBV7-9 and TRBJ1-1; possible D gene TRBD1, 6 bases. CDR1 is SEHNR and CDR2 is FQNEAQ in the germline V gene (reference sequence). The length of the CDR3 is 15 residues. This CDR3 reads CASSLEWVGQSEAFF. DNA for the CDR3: TGTGCTAGCAGCTTAGAGTGGGTTGGACAGTCTGAAGCTTTCTTT.

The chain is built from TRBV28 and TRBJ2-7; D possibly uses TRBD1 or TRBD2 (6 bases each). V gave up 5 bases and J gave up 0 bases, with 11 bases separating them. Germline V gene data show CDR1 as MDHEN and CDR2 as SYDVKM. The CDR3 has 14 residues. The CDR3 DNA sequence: TGTGCCAGCAGTCCCCGGGGGCACTCCTACGAGCAGTACTTC. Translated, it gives CASSPRGHSYEQYF.

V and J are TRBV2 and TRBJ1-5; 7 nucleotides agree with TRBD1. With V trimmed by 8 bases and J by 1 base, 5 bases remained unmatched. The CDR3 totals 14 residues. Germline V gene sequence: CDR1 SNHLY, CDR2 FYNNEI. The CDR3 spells CASLDRASNQPQHF. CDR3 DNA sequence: TGTGCCAGCCTTGACAGGGCAAGCAATCAGCCCCAGCATTTT. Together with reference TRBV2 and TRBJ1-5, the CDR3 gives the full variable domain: EPEVTQTPSHQVTQMGQEVILRCVPISNHLYFYWYRQILGQKVEFLVSFYNNEISEKSEIFDDQFSVERPDGSNFTLKIRSTKLEDSAMYFCASLDRASNQPQHFGDGTRLSIL.

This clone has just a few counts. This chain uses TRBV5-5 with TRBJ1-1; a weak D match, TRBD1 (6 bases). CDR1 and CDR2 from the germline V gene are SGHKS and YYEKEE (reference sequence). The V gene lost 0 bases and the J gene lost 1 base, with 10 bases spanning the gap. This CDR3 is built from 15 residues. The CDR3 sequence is CASSLVTGQNTEAFF. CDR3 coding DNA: TGTGCCAGCAGCTTGGTCACGGGACAGAACACTGAAGCTTTCTTT.

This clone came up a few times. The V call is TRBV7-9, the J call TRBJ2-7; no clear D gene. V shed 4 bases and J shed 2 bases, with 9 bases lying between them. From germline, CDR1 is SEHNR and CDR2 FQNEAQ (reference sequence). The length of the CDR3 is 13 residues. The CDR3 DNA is TGTGCCAGCAGCTCTAAGGGTCCCTACGAGCAGTACTTC. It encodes CASSSKGPYEQYF.

The CDR3 DNA reads TGTGCCACCCAAAGAACCGGGACAGCTACCTACGAGCAGTACTTC. Its protein product is CATQRTGTATYEQYF. This chain uses TRBV28 with TRBJ2-7, with 7 bases matching TRBD1. This CDR3 spans 15 amino acids. Germline CDR1 is MDHEN and CDR2 is SYDVKM. V was pared by 10 bases and J by 2 bases, with 14 bases of the junction left unmatched.

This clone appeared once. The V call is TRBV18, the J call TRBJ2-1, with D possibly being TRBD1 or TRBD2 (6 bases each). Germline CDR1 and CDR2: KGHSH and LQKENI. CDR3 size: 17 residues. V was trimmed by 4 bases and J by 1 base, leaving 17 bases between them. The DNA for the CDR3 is TGTGCCAGCTCACGTACCGCCCGGGGGCGGTCCTACAATGAGCAGTTCTTC. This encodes CASSRTARGRSYNEQFF.